The 15 T cell receptor beta chains below all came from one sample that was sequenced in a study of spatial heterogeneity in lung cancer. The time point: sample taken at primary tumor resection. The study sequenced unsorted whole RNA from tumor, nontumor lung or frozen PBMC. TCRdb fed the 5' RACE reads into MiXCR, producing one record per CDR3 protein. The data hold about 95,000 distinct CDR3 sequences, with about 9.4% observed a single time. The starting material was PBMCs, obtained at surgery. The receptors originated from a male donor with early-stage non-small cell lung cancer.

This clonotype was seen at least ten times. The rearrangement uses TRBV20-1 and TRBJ1-1, with D unresolved. There are 13 residues in the CDR3. V was cut by 5 bases and J by 2 bases, with 12 bases left in between. Germline CDR1 reads DFQATT; CDR2 reads SNEGSKA (reference sequence). CDR3 in amino acids: CSAPRALNTEAFF. The CDR3 nucleotides are TGCAGTGCTCCCCGGGCCCTTAACACTGAAGCTTTCTTT.

In this sample, this clonotype turned up a few times. The rearrangement joins TRBV29-1 to TRBJ2-5; D is ambiguous. Trimming left V 4 bases short and J 1 base short, with 4 bases between. Germline CDR1 SQVTM, CDR2 ANQGSEA. The CDR3 is 11 amino acids. CDR3 loop: CSVVVQETQYF. DNA for the CDR3: TGCAGCGTTGTGGTCCAAGAGACCCAGTACTTC.

This clonotype has a count of ten or more. The chain combines TRBV2 with TRBJ1-6; D unclear. Trimming cost V 4 bases and J 7 bases, with 11 bases left between them. Germline lookup yields CDR1 SNHLY and CDR2 FYNNEI. This CDR3 has 14 amino acids. CDR3 in DNA: TGTGCCAGCAGTGGGACCTTGATAAATTCACCCCTCCACTTT. Translated, it gives CASSGTLINSPLHF.

This clonotype was seen at least ten times. CDR3 region: CASGGLDQPQHF. The DNA of the CDR3 is TGTGCCAGCGGCGGGTTGGACCAGCCCCAGCATTTT. V gene TRBV3-1 combines with J gene TRBJ1-5; D gene uncertain. V lost 8 bases to trimming and J lost 7 bases, with 12 bases between them. Germline assignment: CDR1 LGHDT and CDR2 YNNKEL (reference sequence). The CDR3 sequence is 12 residues long.

The chain joins TRBV5-6 to TRBJ2-5; D gene ambiguous. There are 14 residues in the CDR3. Germline assignment: CDR1 SGHDT and CDR2 YYEEEE. V gave up 0 bases and J gave up 2 bases, with 8 bases separating them. The CDR3 spells CASSLVWGQETQYF. CDR3 sequence (DNA): TGTGCCAGCAGCTTGGTTTGGGGACAAGAGACCCAGTACTTC.

This clonotype was seen at least ten times. The rearrangement uses TRBV3-1 and TRBJ1-5; TRBD1 matches at 7 bases. The V gene end was trimmed by 2 bases and the J gene end by 11 bases; junction bases not matched to a gene: 3. This CDR3 contains 12 residues. Germline V gene data show CDR1 as LGHDT and CDR2 as YNNKEL (reference sequence). CDR3 bases: TGTGCCAGCAGCCAACAGGGGGTGGCCCAGCATTTT. It codes for CASSQQGVAQHF.

The chain links TRBV15 to TRBJ2-7; no clear D gene. With 3 bases removed from V and 2 bases from J, the gap between germline ends came to 8 bases. Germline assignment: CDR1 LNHNV and CDR2 YYDKDF (reference sequence). The CDR3 contains 13 residues. CDR3 sequence (DNA): TGTGCCACCAGCAGGGGTAGCCCCTACGAGCAGTACTTC. Amino acid sequence: CATSRGSPYEQYF.

This clonotype was recorded many times. The chain carries TRBV28 and TRBJ2-3; D gene ambiguous. This CDR3 is built from 14 residues. CDR1 MDHEN and CDR2 SYDVKM come from the germline V gene. The V gene lost 6 bases and the J gene lost 3 bases, with 13 bases spanning the gap. CDR3 nucleotides: TGTGCCAGCAGCTTTTCTGGGCGGACAGATACGCAGTATTTT. It specifies CASSFSGRTDTQYF.

This clonotype was found many times. The chain is built from TRBV28 and TRBJ2-3; 8 bases line up with TRBD1. Germline CDR1 is MDHEN and CDR2 is SYDVKM. The CDR3 totals 12 residues. V shed 6 bases, J shed 4 bases, and the junction held 0 bases outside the gene matches. CDR3 sequence reads: CASRQGADTQYF. The CDR3 region has the DNA TGTGCCAGCAGACAGGGGGCAGATACGCAGTATTTT.

The chain employs TRBV3-1 and TRBJ2-1; the match to TRBD2 covers 9 bases. V shed 0 bases and J 6 bases; nucleotides not matched to a gene: 9. Looked up from germline, CDR1 is LGHDT and CDR2 is YNNKEL (reference sequence). The CDR3 has 17 residues. The CDR3 region has the DNA TGTGCCAGCAGCCAAGAAATTTGGCGGGAGGGCATCAATGAGCAGTTCTTC. It encodes CASSQEIWREGINEQFF.

This clonotype was found a few times. This chain joins TRBV7-9 and TRBJ2-2; D ambiguous. The germline gives CDR1 SEHNR, CDR2 FQNEAQ (reference sequence). The CDR3 consists of 13 residues. V was clipped by 6 bases and J by 1 base, with 6 bases between them. This CDR3 reads CASRRRNTGELFF. DNA of the CDR3: TGTGCCAGCAGGCGGCGGAACACCGGGGAGCTGTTTTTT.

In its sample, this clonotype was seen many times. The V gene is TRBV14, the J gene TRBJ1-4; the D gene is possibly TRBD1 (5 bases). CDR3 size: 11 residues. The germline CDR1 and CDR2 sequences are SGHDN and FVKESK. The ends were cut back, 0 bases at V and 12 bases at J, with 5 bases in the middle. The chain's CDR3 is CASSQEGELFF. The CDR3 DNA reads TGTGCCAGCAGCCAAGAGGGGGAACTGTTTTTT.

The chain couples TRBV3-1 to TRBJ1-6; D is perhaps TRBD1 (6 bases). Germline V CDR1 and CDR2: LGHDT, YNNKEL (reference sequence). This CDR3 is built from 14 residues. Trimming left V 6 bases short and J 8 bases short, with 14 bases between. In nucleotides, the CDR3 is TGTGCCAGCAGTCCGACAGGAGCTGATTCACCCCTCCACTTT. Its protein product is CASSPTGADSPLHF.

The chain employs TRBV5-1 and TRBJ2-3, with 7 bases lining up with TRBD2. Germline CDR1 is SGHRS and CDR2 is YFSETQ. The CDR3 length is 15 residues. Trimming at V came to 3 bases and at J to 4 bases, leaving 8 bases not matched to a gene. The DNA of the CDR3 is TGCGCCAGCAGCTCCCAGGGAGGGTTCCCAGATACGCAGTATTTT. Amino acids: CASSSQGGFPDTQYF.

The table lists this clonotype with many counts. V is TRBV19 and J is TRBJ2-3; TRBD1 or TRBD2 may be the D gene (6 bases each). The length of the CDR3 is 16 residues. Germline CDR1 and CDR2: LNHDA and SQIVND (reference sequence). Trimming removed 5 bases from V and 2 bases from J, with 17 bases in between. The CDR3 bases are TGTGCCAGTAGTTCCCCGAGGAGGGACAACACAGATACGCAGTATTTT. The encoded protein is CASSSPRRDNTDTQYF. Supplemented by reference TRBV19 and TRBJ2-3, the full variable domain reads DGGITQSPKYLFRKEGQNVTLSCEQNLNHDAMYWYRQDPGQGLRLIYYSQIVNDFQKGDIAEGYSVSREKKESFPLTVTSAQKNPTAFYLCASSSPRRDNTDTQYFGPGTRLTVL.